The 6 T cell receptor beta chains below come from one sample, sequenced in a study of T cell repertoires in cytomegalovirus infection. The antigens for these receptors are not known. TCRdb re-called the reads with MiXCR, one entry per CDR3 protein. Among hundreds of thousands of distinct CDR3 sequences listed, around 35% were seen once. The starting material was cultured PBMCs, obtained from culture after CMV antigen stimulation. All receptors derive from a human donor in good health (CMV status not recorded). Some clones in this sample may be carry-over from other donors' samples.

The chain has TRBV6-7 and TRBJ2-7, with TRBD2 matching 8 bases. TRBV6-7 is marked as an open reading frame, function uncertain. V was clipped by 0 bases and J by 7 bases; unmatched bases: 8. CDR3 length equals 15 residues. The CDR3 here is CASSYSREGPQEQYF. The DNA for the CDR3 is TGTGCCAGCAGTTACTCCCGGGAGGGCCCTCAGGAGCAGTACTTC.

This clonotype was seen ten or more times. The chain employs TRBV7-2 and TRBJ2-1; the match to TRBD1 covers 9 bases. Losses at the gene ends were 8 bases for V and 2 bases for J; bases not matched to a gene: 4. This CDR3 has 14 residues. Germline-derived CDR1 and CDR2 are SGHTA and FQGNSA. In DNA, the CDR3 is TGTGCCAGCGGTCGGGACAGGGCCTACAATGAGCAGTTCTTC. Its translation is CASGRDRAYNEQFF.

This chain links TRBV28 with TRBJ1-5; D might be TRBD1 (5 bases). Germline loops: CDR1 MDHEN, CDR2 SYDVKM. This CDR3 contains 19 residues. Trimming pared 2 bases from V and 0 bases from J, leaving 20 bases between. For the CDR3, the DNA is TGTGCCAGCAGTTTAAGCTTGGGGGGACTAGGCTATAGCAATCAGCCCCAGCATTTT. Its protein product is CASSLSLGGLGYSNQPQHF.

This clonotype was detected only a few times. The rearrangement uses TRBV11-3 and TRBJ2-2; TRBD2 matches 11 bases. Germline CDR1 SGHNT, CDR2 YENEEA. V lost 5 bases, J lost 6 bases, and 5 bases stayed unmatched. This CDR3 is built from 15 residues. In DNA form, the CDR3 reads TGTGCCAGCAGCCCGACTAGCGGGGTGTCCGGGGAGCTGTTTTTT. It codes for CASSPTSGVSGELFF.

The J gene is TRBJ2-7, the V gene TRBV6-2 or TRBV6-3; 8 bases match TRBD1. The CDR3 has 16 amino acids. The V gene end was trimmed by 6 bases and the J gene end by 6 bases; junction bases not matched to a gene: 16. Germline loops: CDR1 MNHEY, CDR2 SVGEGT. For the CDR3, the DNA is TGTGCCAGCAGGACACCCAGGACAGGGATGGTCTCCGAGCAGTACTTC. It is translated as CASRTPRTGMVSEQYF.

Only a few counts were recorded for this clonotype. The rearrangement links TRBV12-3 or TRBV12-4 to TRBJ2-4; 8 bases are shared with TRBD2. J was trimmed by 5 bases and V by 4 bases; bases with no gene match: 10. This CDR3 is 16 amino acids long. CDR3 bases: TGTGCCAGCAGTTCACCACCGGGGGGGGGGGAAAACATTCAGTACTTC. Translated, it gives CASSSPPGGGENIQYF.